This is a list of T cell receptor beta chains from one sample in a study of esophageal squamous cell carcinoma under preoperative chemotherapy. TCRdb independently ran MiXCR on the PCR reads; one entry per CDR3 protein. The sample includes approximately 20,000 distinct CDR3 sequences, roughly 46% of them seen just once. The sample was collected from a patient given preoperative chemotherapy. The source is a human donor with esophageal squamous cell carcinoma. The donor label of this sample is uncertain. Each CDR3 is given with its conserved first and last residue. A D gene is named only where the DNA matches it firmly. Not all rows give a size; the values are once, few, many and, for expanded clones, a class.

j_call v_call d_call clone_size cdr3_aa cdr3_nt
TRBJ2-5 TRBV7-2 NA NA CACRGLGGGDPDTQYF TGTGCCTGCAGGGGGCTCGGGGGGGGTGACCCAGATACCCAGTACTTC
TRBJ2-3 TRBV6-5 TRBD1 many CASSFSGTEQYF TGTGCCAGCAGTTTCTCCGGGACAGAGCAGTATTTT
TRBJ2-3 TRBV7-7 NA NA CASSLGTATDTQYF TGTGCCAGCAGCTTGGGCACCGCCACAGACACGCAGTATTTC
TRBJ2-3 TRBV7-3 NA NA CAGSPGLARETQYF TGTGCCGGCAGCCCGGGCCTAGCCCGAGAGACGCAGTATTTT
TRBJ2-7 TRBV7-2 TRBD1 NA CASRARQGGAKNTQYF TGTGCCAGCCGCGCACGACAGGGGGGGGCCAAAAACACGCAGTACTTC
TRBJ2-1 TRBV25-1 NA medium-sized CASSFLAGGEQFF TGTGCCAGCAGTTTTCTGGCTGGGGGTGAGCAGTTCTTC
TRBJ2-1 TRBV7-9 NA NA CASSLAGPLQFF TGTGCCAGCAGCTTAGCCGGGCCACTACAGTTCTTC
TRBJ2-5 TRBV24-1 TRBD1 many CATSEGTGGEETQYF TGTGCCACCAGTGAAGGGACAGGGGGGGAAGAGACCCAGTACTTC
TRBJ2-5 TRBV11-3 NA few CASSLGPGQGKETQYF TGTGCCAGCAGCTTAGGACCGGGGCAGGGGAAAGAGACCCAGTACTTC
TRBJ2-3 TRBV7-8 NA few CAGRYGDTQYF TGTGCCGGCAGATACGGGGATACGCAGTATTTC
TRBJ2-7 TRBV7-2 NA NA CASRPGGSGHYEQYF TGTGCCAGCAGACCTGGAGGCTCGGGGCACTACGAGCAGTACTTC
TRBJ2-1 TRBV11-3 NA NA CASSFRMAEQFF TGTGCCAGCAGCTTTCGGATGGCAGAGCAGTTCTTC
TRBJ2-3 TRBV28 NA few CASSSARGAWDTQYF TGTGCCAGCAGCTCCGCCCGGGGGGCTTGGGATACGCAGTATTTT
TRBJ2-5 TRBV6-1 TRBD2 many CASSEGTSSETQYF TGTGCCAGCAGTGAAGGGACTAGTTCGGAGACCCAGTACTTC
TRBJ2-1 TRBV10-1 NA many CASSSRSGYNEQFF TGCGCCAGCAGCTCCAGGAGTGGCTACAATGAGCAGTTCTTC
TRBJ2-7 TRBV11-2 NA many CASSHLTGGDYEQYF TGTGCCAGCAGTCACCTCACAGGGGGGGACTACGAGCAGTACTTC
TRBJ2-4 TRBV7-6 TRBD2 NA CASSLKRGSPVVVYNEQYF TGTGCCAGCAGCTTAAAGCGGGGGAGCCCGGTTGTGGTGTACAATGAGCAGTACTTC
TRBJ2-1 TRBV25-1 NA NA CASSVGNEQFF TGTGCCAGCAGTGTGGGCAATGAGCAGTTCTTC
TRBJ2-5 TRBV12-5 NA NA CASGVDRGETQYF TGTGCTAGTGGTGTGGACAGAGGAGAGACCCAGTACTTC
TRBJ2-3 TRBV7-3 NA NA CAIRPGRAKDTQYF TGTGCCATCAGGCCGGGACGAGCGAAAGACACGCAGTATTTT
TRBJ2-3 TRBV6-2/TRBV6-3 NA NA CASSYGGLRTDTQYF TGTGCCAGCAGTTACGGGGGTTTACGCACAGATACGCAGTATTTT
TRBJ2-5 TRBV7-2 TRBD2 few CASSLVRGRETQYF TGTGCCAGCAGCTTAGTGCGGGGGAGGGAGACCCAGTACTTC
TRBJ2-3 TRBV7-8 NA NA CASSLALRSTDTQYF TGTGCCAGCAGCTTAGCTCTGCGGAGCACAGATACGCAGTATTTT
TRBJ2-3 TRBV6-1 NA NA CASSERPRSGRTDTQYF TGTGCCAGCAGTGAAAGGCCACGGAGCGGGCGCACAGATACGCAGTATTTT
TRBJ2-2 TRBV27 NA NA CASSLFKMATGELFF TGTGCCAGCAGTTTATTCAAAATGGCCACCGGGGAGCTGTTTTTT
TRBJ2-4 TRBV7-2 TRBD2 few CASSLTSGGAFGIQYF TGTGCCAGCAGCTTAACTAGCGGGGGGGCCTTTGGCATTCAGTACTTC
TRBJ2-5 TRBV28 NA NA CASSFRGNGETQYF TGTGCCAGCAGTTTCCGGGGCAACGGGGAGACCCAGTACTTC
TRBJ1-1 TRBV6-5 TRBD1 NA CASSLQGITEAFF TGTGCCAGCAGCTTACAGGGGATCACTGAAGCTTTCTTT
TRBJ1-2 TRBV5-1 NA NA CASSPTPGPNYGYTF TGCGCCAGCAGCCCAACACCAGGGCCCAACTATGGCTACACCTTC
TRBJ2-2 TRBV5-1 NA NA CASSLLGASNTGELFF TGCGCCAGCAGCTTGCTGGGCGCATCGAACACCGGGGAGCTGTTTTTT
TRBJ2-7 TRBV7-9 NA few CASSSPPGSGNNYEQYF TGTGCCAGCAGCTCCCCCCCGGGTAGCGGAAACAACTACGAGCAGTACTTC
TRBJ2-7 TRBV6-1 TRBD1 many CASRKIGTGRYEQYF TGTGCCAGCAGAAAAATCGGGACAGGGCGCTACGAGCAGTACTTC
TRBJ2-1 TRBV7-9 TRBD2 NA CASSSQTSGIYNEQFF TGTGCCAGCAGCTCGCAAACTAGCGGAATCTACAATGAGCAGTTCTTC
TRBJ2-1 TRBV11-3 TRBD2 many CASSLGGLAGEEQFF TGTGCCAGCAGCTTAGGGGGACTAGCGGGAGAGGAGCAGTTCTTC
TRBJ2-1 TRBV11-3 NA NA CASRSSHYEQFF TGTGCCAGCAGATCGTCTCACTACGAGCAGTTCTTC
TRBJ1-1 TRBV9 NA NA CASSPTTLNTEAFF TGTGCCAGCAGCCCAACGACCTTGAACACTGAAGCTTTCTTT
TRBJ2-7 TRBV7-8 NA NA CASRSGDTQYF TGTGCGAGCAGATCCGGGGATACGCAGTACTTC
TRBJ2-5 TRBV19 TRBD1 NA CASSDRVRETQYF TGTGCCAGTAGTGACAGGGTGAGGGAGACCCAGTACTTC
TRBJ2-5 TRBV7-3 TRBD2 NA CASSPGTSSYNEQYF TGTGCCAGCAGCCCAGGGACTAGTTCCTACAATGAGCAGTACTTC